The 6 T cell receptor beta chains presented below share a single source sample, sequenced in a study of TIL therapy for anti-PD-1-resistant metastatic lung cancer. The time point was: pre-treatment sample, taken before nivolumab and TIL therapy. The immunoSEQ assay was v3. Data came from immunoSEQ multiplex PCR; TCRdb stores just in-frame clones and leaves some out. Among tens of thousands of clones listed, 69% were seen once. The source was blood, collected at baseline. The receptors were gathered from a person between 25 and 80 years old with non-small cell lung cancer.

The chain uses TRBV7-6 and TRBJ1-5; D unresolved. CDR1 and CDR2 from the germline V gene are SGHVS and FNYEAQ. The CDR3 sequence is 18 residues long. The V and J ends lost 1 base and 2 bases respectively, with 18 bases between them. CDR3 in amino acids: CASSLEIRANGGNQPQHF. CDR3 in DNA: TGTGCCAGCAGCTTAGAGATTCGGGCAAATGGGGGCAATCAGCCCCAGCATTTT.

The chain uses TRBV2 and TRBJ2-5; TRBD2 matches 14 bases. The CDR3 contains 18 residues. Germline CDR1 is SNHLY and CDR2 is FYNNEI. V shed 8 bases, J shed 1 base, and the junction held 12 bases outside the gene matches. The CDR3 loop is CASSDVGLAGGLQETQYF. In nucleotides, the CDR3 is TGTGCCAGCTCGGATGTCGGACTAGCGGGGGGCCTCCAAGAGACCCAGTACTTC.

The gene calls are TRBV30 and TRBJ2-7; tentative D call: TRBD2 (6 bases). The V end lost 3 bases, the J end lost 7 bases, and 19 bases lay between the germline ends. Germline V CDR1 and CDR2: GTSNPN, SVGIG (reference sequence). This CDR3 has 14 residues. The CDR3 region is CAWRRSFYGGEQYF. CDR3 in DNA: TGTGCCTGGAGAAGGTCTTTCTATGGAGGGGAGCAGTACTTC.

The chain has TRBV9 and TRBJ2-5; the match to TRBD2 covers 9 bases. The CDR3 has 15 amino acids. V shed 1 base and J 4 bases; nucleotides not matched to a gene: 5. Germline V CDR1 and CDR2: SGDLS, YYNGEE. CDR3 bases: TGTGCCAGCAGCGTAAGTCGGACTAGCGTAGAGACCCAGTACTTC. This gives the protein CASSVSRTSVETQYF.

The chain carries TRBV6-1 and TRBJ1-1; D may be TRBD1 (5 bases). Trimming shortened V by 3 bases and J by 5 bases, and 16 bases separated the two germline ends. The CDR3 spans 15 residues. Germline V gene sequence: CDR1 MNHNS, CDR2 SASEGT. In DNA form, the CDR3 reads TGTGCCAGCAGTGACCAACCAGGGATAGGGACTGAAGCTTTCTTT. Translated, it gives CASSDQPGIGTEAFF.

The V call is TRBV7-9, the J call TRBJ2-7; D is ambiguous. Germline CDR1 reads SEHNR; CDR2 reads FQNEAQ (reference sequence). V was clipped by 1 base and J by 5 bases, with 9 bases between them. The CDR3 sequence is 13 residues long. CDR3 amino acids: CASSLGSTHEQYF. CDR3 bases: TGTGCCAGCAGCTTAGGAAGCACCCACGAGCAGTACTTC.